The T cell receptor (beta chain) described here comes from a study of blood T cell repertoires in COVID-19. As for the study in general: Collection of acute and convalescent COVID-19 samples took place in the United States, Italy and Spain. Nucleic acid was either cDNA or gDNA, and it came from T cells, B-cell-depleted T cells, or PBMCs.

In the original processing: Estimation of nucleated cell counts was performed using reference gene primer amplification. The method was immunoSEQ multiplex PCR; TCRdb's version includes in-frame clones alone and lacks a portion of them. The V and J calls and the clone size are those of that table, but D and trimming were determined from the DNA. The sample contains fewer than 200,000 clones, around 83% of which appear only once. The CDR3 totals 13 residues. The germline CDR1 and CDR2 sequences are LNHNV and YYDKDF (reference sequence). After removal of 8 bases from V and 10 bases from J, the junction contained 7 bases not matched to a gene.

This receptor was identified in a woman in her fifties or sixties with acute or convalescent COVID-19. The chain couples TRBV15 to TRBJ2-1; 11 bases line up with TRBD2. Sequencing used peripheral blood. CDR3 sequence reads: CATGLAGGREQFF. The CDR3 region has the DNA TGTGCCACCGGTCTAGCGGGAGGCCGCGAGCAGTTCTTC. The whole variable domain, filled in from reference TRBV15 and TRBJ2-1, reads DAMVIQNPRYQVTQFGKPVTLSCSQTLNHNVMYWYQQKSSQAPKLLFHYYDKDFNNEADTPDNFQSRRPNTSFCFLDIRSPGLGDTAMYLCATGLAGGREQFFGPGTRLTVL.